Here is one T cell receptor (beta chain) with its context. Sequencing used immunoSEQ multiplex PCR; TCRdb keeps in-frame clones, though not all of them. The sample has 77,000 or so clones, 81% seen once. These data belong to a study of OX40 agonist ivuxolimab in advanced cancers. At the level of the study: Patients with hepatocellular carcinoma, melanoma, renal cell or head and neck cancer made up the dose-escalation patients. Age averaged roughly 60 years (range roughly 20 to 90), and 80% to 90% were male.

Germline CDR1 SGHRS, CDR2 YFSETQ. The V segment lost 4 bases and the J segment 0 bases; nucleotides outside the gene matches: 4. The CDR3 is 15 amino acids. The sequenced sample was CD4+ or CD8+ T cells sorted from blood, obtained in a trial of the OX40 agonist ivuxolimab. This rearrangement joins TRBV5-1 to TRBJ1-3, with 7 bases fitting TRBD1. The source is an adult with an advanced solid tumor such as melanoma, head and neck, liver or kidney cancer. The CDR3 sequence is CASSQGESSGNTIYF. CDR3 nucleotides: TGCGCCAGCAGCCAGGGGGAGAGCTCTGGAAACACCATATATTTT.